Listed below are T cell receptor beta chains from one sample, sequenced in a study of T cells in Graves' hyperthyroidism and ophthalmopathy. TCRdb independently ran MiXCR on the multiplex PCR reads; one entry per CDR3 protein. This sample has approximately 590,000 distinct CDR3 sequences, with 15% to 19% found just once. The sequenced material came from blood. The receptors come from a woman aged 25 to 39 with Graves' hyperthyroidism. The CDR3 runs from the conserved cysteine through the conserved F or W. The D gene is left open where the match is weak. Expanded clones are given a class, and other clones once, few, many or no size at all.

>NA|TRBJ2-7|TRBV5-1|NA
CASSWPGDSYEQYF
TGCGCCAGCAGCTGGCCGGGAGACTCCTACGAGCAGTACTTC
>NA|TRBJ1-1|TRBV6-2/TRBV6-3|TRBD1
CASKGAHTEAFF
TGTGCCAGCAAGGGGGCGCACACTGAAGCTTTCTTT
>many|TRBJ2-7|TRBV5-1|NA
CASSLGGRTYEQYF
TGCGCCAGCAGCTTGGGGGGACGGACCTACGAGCAGTACTTC
>many|TRBJ2-2|TRBV3-1|NA
CASSHPRSTGELFF
TGTGCCAGCAGCCATCCAAGGTCCACCGGGGAGCTGTTTTTT
>many|TRBJ2-1|TRBV6-1|TRBD2
CASTKTSGSSYNEQFF
TGTGCCAGCACCAAGACTAGCGGGAGCTCCTACAATGAGCAGTTCTTC
>NA|TRBJ1-1|TRBV28|NA
CASSLLPDTEAFF
TGTGCCAGCAGTTTACTGCCCGACACTGAAGCTTTCTTT
>NA|TRBJ1-2|TRBV12-3/TRBV12-4|NA
CASSLESRDGLSLGYTF
TGTGCCAGCAGTTTAGAATCGCGGGACGGGCTTAGCCTTGGCTACACCTTC
>many|TRBJ1-3|TRBV6-5|TRBD1
CASSYSFSGQLGGNTIYF
TGTGCCAGCAGTTACTCGTTTTCGGGACAGCTCGGTGGAAACACCATATATTTT
>many|TRBJ1-5|TRBV6-2/TRBV6-3|NA
CASRTGRDSLWDQPQHF
TGTGCCAGCAGAACAGGCCGGGACTCCCTTTGGGATCAGCCCCAGCATTTT
>many|TRBJ2-3|TRBV7-9|TRBD2
CASSGGSGRTDTQYF
TGTGCCAGCAGCGGCGGTAGCGGGAGAACAGATACGCAGTATTTT
>few|TRBJ2-7|TRBV20-1|NA
CSARVSFFGSYERYF
TGCAGTGCTAGAGTCTCCTTCTTTGGCTCCTACGAGCGGTACTTC
>few|TRBJ2-1|TRBV14|NA
CASSQERLLALTYNEQFF
TGTGCCAGCAGCCAAGAAAGGCTACTAGCCCTTACCTACAATGAGCAGTTCTTC
>NA|TRBJ2-5|TRBV6-2/TRBV6-3|NA
CASKDVQETQYF
TGTGCCAGCAAGGACGTCCAAGAGACCCAGTACTTC
>many|TRBJ2-3|TRBV9|TRBD2
CASSPRLARDTQYF
TGTGCCAGCAGCCCAAGACTAGCCCGGGATACGCAGTATTTT
>many|TRBJ2-1|TRBV7-7|NA
CASSLAVGPLDEQFF
TGTGCCAGCAGCTTAGCCGTGGGACCTTTGGATGAGCAGTTCTTC
>NA|TRBJ1-4|TRBV30|TRBD1
CAWGSGTDEKLFF
TGTGCCTGGGGATCCGGGACAGATGAAAAACTGTTTTTT
>NA|TRBJ2-7|TRBV30|TRBD1
CAWAGTGGYEQYF
TGTGCCTGGGCCGGGACAGGGGGCTACGAGCAGTACTTC
>many|TRBJ1-1|TRBV28|NA
CASTSWTARNTEAFF
TGTGCCAGCACCTCCTGGACAGCAAGGAACACTGAAGCTTTCTTT
>many|TRBJ2-3|TRBV7-9|NA
CASSLNRAGDTQYF
TGTGCCAGCAGCTTAAATCGGGCCGGGGATACGCAGTATTTT
>NA|TRBJ1-1|TRBV7-2|NA
CASGLGSNTEAFF
TGTGCCAGCGGCTTGGGTAGTAACACTGAAGCTTTCTTT
>NA|TRBJ2-2|TRBV6-2/TRBV6-3|NA
CASSERDSTGELFF
TGTGCCAGCAGCGAGCGGGACAGCACCGGGGAGCTGTTTTTT
>NA|TRBJ1-5|TRBV7-8|NA
CASSFDTVNQPQHF
TGTGCCAGCAGCTTTGATACAGTCAATCAGCCCCAGCATTTT
>NA|TRBJ2-7|TRBV25-1|TRBD1
CASRVTGTGSEQYF
TGTGCCAGCCGAGTTACCGGGACAGGCTCCGAGCAGTACTTC
>many|TRBJ2-7|TRBV2|TRBD2
CASSPLAGVYEQYF
TGTGCCAGCAGTCCTCTAGCGGGAGTCTACGAGCAGTACTTC
>many|TRBJ2-1|TRBV7-3|NA
CASKEGGTVGNEQFF
TGTGCCAGCAAAGAAGGCGGGACCGTGGGCAATGAGCAGTTCTTC
>few|TRBJ2-1|TRBV5-1|NA
CARPTLNEQFF
TGCGCCAGACCGACCCTTAATGAGCAGTTCTTC
>many|TRBJ2-3|TRBV12-3/TRBV12-4|NA
CASSLQFLGSGLRKFTDTQYF
TGTGCCAGCAGTTTACAGTTTTTGGGCTCGGGACTCAGGAAGTTCACAGATACGCAGTATTTT
>few|TRBJ2-7|TRBV3-1|NA
CASSQEFSSYEQYF
TGTGCCAGCAGCCAAGAGTTCAGCTCCTACGAGCAGTACTTC
>many|TRBJ2-3|TRBV20-1|TRBD2
CSARGTSGLTDTQYF
TGCAGTGCTCGGGGGACTAGCGGCCTCACAGATACGCAGTATTTT
>many|TRBJ1-4|TRBV3-1|NA
CASSLRQPNEKLFF
TGTGCCAGCAGCCTGCGACAGCCTAATGAAAAACTGTTTTTT
>many|TRBJ1-1|TRBV5-1|NA
CASSLAAVMNTEAFF
TGCGCCAGCAGCTTGGCCGCAGTCATGAACACTGAAGCTTTCTTT
>NA|TRBJ2-7|TRBV5-6|TRBD2
CASSLGLAGGGRIYEQYF
TGTGCCAGCAGCTTGGGGCTAGCGGGAGGCGGGCGAATCTACGAGCAGTACTTC